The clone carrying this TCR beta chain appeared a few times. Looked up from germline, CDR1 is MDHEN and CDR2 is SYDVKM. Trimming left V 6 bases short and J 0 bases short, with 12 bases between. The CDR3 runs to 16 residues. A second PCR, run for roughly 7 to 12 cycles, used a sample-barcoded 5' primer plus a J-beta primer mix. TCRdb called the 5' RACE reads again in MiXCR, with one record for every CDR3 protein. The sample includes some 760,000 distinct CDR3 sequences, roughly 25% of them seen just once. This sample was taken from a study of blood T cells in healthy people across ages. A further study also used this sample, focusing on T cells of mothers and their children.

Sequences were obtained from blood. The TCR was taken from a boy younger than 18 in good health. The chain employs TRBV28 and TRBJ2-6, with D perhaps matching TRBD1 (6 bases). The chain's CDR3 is CASRSQGSSGANVLTF. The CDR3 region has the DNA TGTGCCAGCAGGTCACAGGGTTCCTCTGGGGCCAACGTCCTGACTTTC.